Described below is a single TCR beta chain sequence and its context. Its target is not known. 5'-RACE, quantitative and with molecular barcodes, yielded the TCR beta libraries. TCRdb recomputed calls from the 5' RACE reads with MiXCR, one row per CDR3 protein. The sample has 750,000 to 850,000 distinct CDR3 sequences, about an eighth seen once. The data stem from a study of CD8 T cells in ankylosing spondylitis. The CDR3 loop spans 18 amino acids. V was clipped by 6 bases and J by 4 bases; unmatched bases: 12. Per the germline V gene, CDR1 is MNHEY and CDR2 is SMNVEV (reference sequence). Study outcomes and limitations: There was a TCR beta motif, made of several highly homologous variants, that appeared characteristic of ankylosing spondylitis blood. Clones tied to disease were said to be significantly enriched in matched ankylosing spondylitis synovial fluid. A number of the motif variants had already been described in reactive arthritis synovial fluid and blood.

The specimen was blood, either unsorted or a sorted T cell fraction (not recorded which). This TCR came from a male donor with ankylosing spondylitis. This chain uses TRBV27 with TRBJ2-2; TRBD2 matches 12 bases. The CDR3 sequence is CASRILAGGQEGTGELFF. DNA for the CDR3: TGTGCCAGCAGAATACTAGCGGGGGGCCAAGAGGGCACCGGGGAGCTGTTTTTT.